The 15 T cell receptor beta chains in this list originate from one sample, sequenced in a study of blood T cell repertoires in COVID-19. TCRdb's table, derived via immunoSEQ multiplex PCR, lists solely in-frame clones and lacks some. The table has a few hundred thousand clones, around 80% seen once. Source material: peripheral blood. These receptors came from a human donor in a cohort sampled during active COVID-19.

CDR3 loop: CASSPRGKTSYQETQYF. The DNA of the CDR3 is TGTGCCAGCTCACCTCGCGGGAAGACCTCGTACCAAGAGACCCAGTACTTC. The chain uses TRBV18 and TRBJ2-5; a weak D match, TRBD2 (6 bases). This CDR3 is built from 17 residues. Per the germline V gene, CDR1 is KGHSH and CDR2 is LQKENI. V was cut by 3 bases and J by 0 bases, with 17 bases left in between.

The genes are TRBV5-1 and TRBJ1-1; the D is unclear. Germline values: CDR1 SGHRS, CDR2 YFSETQ. The CDR3 has 15 residues. With 4 bases removed from V and 1 base from J, the gap between germline ends came to 14 bases. The CDR3 DNA reads as TGCGCCAGCAGCCAATCGGGTTGGAGGAACACTGAAGCTTTCTTT. This gives the protein CASSQSGWRNTEAFF.

This clone appeared a single time. The J gene is TRBJ1-1, the V gene TRBV11-2; D is perhaps TRBD1 (6 bases). The CDR3 runs 13 residues. The germline V gene has CDR1 SGHAT and CDR2 FQNNGV. Trimming took 1 base from V and 3 from J, leaving 6 bases between them. The CDR3 nucleotides read TGTGCCAGCAGCTTAGGACAGGACACTGAAGCTTTCTTT. It encodes CASSLGQDTEAFF.

The chain recombines TRBV12-3 or TRBV12-4 with TRBJ2-2; D not certain. CDR3 size: 13 residues. The V and J ends lost 5 bases and 5 bases respectively, with 9 bases between them. The CDR3 here is CASSSTRTGELFF. As DNA, the CDR3 is TGTGCCAGCAGTAGTACCAGGACCGGGGAGCTGTTTTTT.

The chain couples TRBV27 to TRBJ1-5; TRBD1 matches at 8 bases. With V trimmed by 3 bases and J by 11 bases, 9 bases remained unmatched. The germline V gene has CDR1 MNHEY and CDR2 SMNVEV (reference sequence). The CDR3 sequence is 14 residues long. Here the CDR3 DNA reads TGTGCCAGCAGTTTGACAGGGGAGAGGTTGTCCCAGCATTTT. The encoded protein is CASSLTGERLSQHF.

The chain combines TRBV18 with TRBJ2-3; TRBD2 matches at 11 bases. CDR3 length: 17 residues. Trimming took 3 bases from V and 1 from J; bases not matched to a gene: 6. CDR1 and CDR2 (germline): KGHSH, LQKENI. CDR3 nucleotide sequence: TGTGCCAGCTCACCCCTCGGGACTAGCGGAGGCACAGATACGCAGTATTTT. This gives the protein CASSPLGTSGGTDTQYF.

The chain combines TRBV2 with TRBJ2-1; D not certain. V lost 10 bases, J lost 9 bases, and 16 bases lay in between. Germline V gene data show CDR1 as SNHLY and CDR2 as FYNNEI. The length of the CDR3 is 12 residues. CDR3 in amino acids: CATGLHHPEQFF. The CDR3 bases are TGTGCCACAGGTCTCCACCACCCTGAGCAGTTCTTC.

V usage is TRBV6-5 and J usage is TRBJ2-7; 9 bases map to TRBD2. The V gene's germline CDR1 is MNHEY and CDR2 SVGAGI. The trim removed 6 bases at V and 3 bases at J, leaving 9 bases unmatched. This CDR3 has 15 residues. The CDR3 sequence is CASRVGSGSNYEQYF. CDR3 nucleotides: TGTGCCAGCAGAGTCGGTAGCGGGAGTAACTACGAGCAGTACTTC.

The V and J genes are TRBV6-6 and TRBJ1-3; the D is unclear. Looked up from germline, CDR1 is MNHNY and CDR2 is SVGAGI (reference sequence). The CDR3 sequence is 12 residues long. The V end lost 7 bases, the J end lost 0 bases, and 4 bases lay between the germline ends. The CDR3 region is CASISSGNTIYF. The CDR3, as DNA: TGTGCCAGCATTAGCTCTGGAAACACCATATATTTT.

J is TRBJ1-5 and V is TRBV21-1. TRBV21-1 is termed a pseudogene. The CDR3 loop spans 16 amino acids. CDR3 nucleotides: TGTGCCAGCAGCAAAGCGCTAGCCCAGGGCAATCAGCCCCAGCATTTT. Its protein product is CASSKALAQGNQPQHF.

This chain joins TRBV18 and TRBJ2-3, with D perhaps TRBD2 (6 bases). Trimming took 1 base from V and 0 from J, leaving 14 bases between them. Germline V gives CDR1 KGHSH, CDR2 LQKENI. This CDR3 is 17 amino acids long. CDR3 region: CASSPRIGGSSTDTQYF. Here the CDR3 DNA reads TGTGCCAGCTCACCACGCATTGGGGGGTCTAGCACAGATACGCAGTATTTT.

The chain is built from TRBV3-1 (or the pseudogene TRBV3-2) and TRBJ2-7; 7 bases are shared with TRBD1. V shed 4 bases, J shed 8 bases, and the junction held 8 bases outside the gene matches. This CDR3 is 13 amino acids long. The V gene's germline CDR1 is LGHDT and CDR2 YNNKEL (reference sequence). The CDR3 DNA sequence: TGTGCCAGCAGCCGCCGACAGGGTCGACAGCAGTACTTC. It encodes CASSRRQGRQQYF.

This clone appeared once. This rearrangement joins TRBV19 to TRBJ2-7; D is perhaps TRBD1 (6 bases). This CDR3 has 15 amino acids. The germline CDR1 and CDR2 sequences are LNHDA and SQIVND (reference sequence). The V and J ends lost 5 bases and 4 bases respectively, with 18 bases between them. CDR3 sequence reads: CASSYNPGRGYEQYF. The CDR3 DNA follows: TGTGCCAGTAGTTACAATCCGGGCAGGGGATACGAGCAGTACTTC.

This clone was seen only a few times. This sequence joins TRBV18 and TRBJ2-7; 9 nucleotides line up with TRBD2. The junction had 5 bases not matched to a gene; V was cut back by 4 bases and J by 7 bases. CDR1 and CDR2 from the germline V gene are KGHSH and LQKENI. The CDR3 totals 13 residues. As DNA, the CDR3 is TGTGCCAGCTCACAGGGGCTAGCGGGGGAGCAGTACTTC. It encodes CASSQGLAGEQYF. The full variable domain, in which reference TRBV18 and TRBJ2-7 provide the parts outside the CDR3, is NAGVMQNPRHLVRRRGQEARLRCSPMKGHSHVYWYRQLPEEGLKFMVYLQKENIIDESGMPKERFSAEFPKEGPSILRIQQVVRGDSAAYFCASSQGLAGEQYFGPGTRLTVT.

This clone has just one count. CDR3 sequence (DNA): TGTGCCAGCAGTTTATTACGCGCAAACTACGAGCAGTACTTC. Its translation is CASSLLRANYEQYF. The chain uses TRBV27 and TRBJ2-7; D is undetermined. V was clipped by 1 base and J by 3 bases, with 10 bases between them. This CDR3 has 14 residues. The germline V gene has CDR1 MNHEY and CDR2 SMNVEV (reference sequence).